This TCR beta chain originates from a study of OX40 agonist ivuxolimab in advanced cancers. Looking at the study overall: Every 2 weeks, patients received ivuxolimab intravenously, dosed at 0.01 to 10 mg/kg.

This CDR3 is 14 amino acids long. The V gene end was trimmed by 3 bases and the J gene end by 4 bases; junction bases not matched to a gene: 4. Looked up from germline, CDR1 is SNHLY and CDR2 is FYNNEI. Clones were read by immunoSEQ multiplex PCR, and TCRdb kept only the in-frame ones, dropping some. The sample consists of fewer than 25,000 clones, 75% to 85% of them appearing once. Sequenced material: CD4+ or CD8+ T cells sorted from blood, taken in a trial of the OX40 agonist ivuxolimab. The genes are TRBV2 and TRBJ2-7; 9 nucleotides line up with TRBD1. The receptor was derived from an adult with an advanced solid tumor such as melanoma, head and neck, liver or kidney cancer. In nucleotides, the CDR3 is TGTGCCAGCAGTGACGGGGACAGGGAATACGAGCAGTACTTC. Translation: CASSDGDREYEQYF.